This T cell receptor (beta chain) was identified in a study of Graves' ophthalmopathy and Graves' hyperthyroidism. At the level of the study: At initial diagnosis, peripheral blood was obtained, and this preceded any treatment.

The CDR3 runs 15 residues. Per germline, CDR1 SGHAT and CDR2 FQNNGV. V lost 5 bases to trimming and J lost 1 base, with 13 bases between them. Hyperthyroidism is called stable when no ophthalmopathy develops within 18 months of follow-up. Amplification of TCR beta CDR3 regions used RNA transcripts. First-round RT-PCR relied on HTBI primers, and a second-round multiplex PCR came next. From the multiplex PCR reads, TCRdb called clonotypes with MiXCR, one entry per CDR3 protein. Of just over 400,000 distinct CDR3 sequences in the sample, under 25% were seen once. The J gene is TRBJ2-3, the V gene TRBV11-2; D gene uncertain. The source of this sequence is a woman younger than 35 with stable Graves' hyperthyroidism. The specimen sequenced was peripheral blood. The CDR3 DNA reads TGTGCCAGCAGCGTTACTTCGCCTCGCACAGATACGCAGTATTTT. Protein product: CASSVTSPRTDTQYF.